Below, 24 T cell receptor beta chains from the same sample are listed, as sequenced in a study of cytomegalovirus exposure and HLA in healthy donors. Primers: 60 Vbeta forward and 13 Jbeta reverse. Using immunoSEQ multiplex PCR, the repertoire was profiled, and TCRdb retains in-frame clones only, with some absent. The sample has 100,000 to 150,000 clones, around 81% seen once. The material sequenced was PBMCs. The receptors come from a man aged 18 to 29 in good health and CMV-seronegative.

To note about this clone: At the DNA level, this CDR3 is encoded by other sequences in the same sample as well. The V call is TRBV6-5, the J call TRBJ1-6; D is unclear. Trimming left V 0 bases short and J 8 bases short, with 8 bases between. CDR3 size: 14 residues. Germline CDR1 MNHEY, CDR2 SVGAGI. The CDR3 DNA reads TGTGCCAGCAGTTACTCGTTCGGGGATTCACCCCTCCACTTT. Amino acid sequence: CASSYSFGDSPLHF.

The J gene is TRBJ2-7, the V gene TRBV7-9; 7 nucleotides match TRBD1. Germline V gene sequence: CDR1 SEHNR, CDR2 FQNEAQ (reference sequence). J lost 6 bases, V lost 5 bases, and 10 bases had no gene match. The CDR3 sequence is 14 residues long. The CDR3 DNA reads TGTGCCAGCAGCCCCCCGACAGGGTTGAGCGAGCAGTACTTC. The encoded protein is CASSPPTGLSEQYF.

The chain couples TRBV4-3 to TRBJ1-2, with 9 positions matching TRBD1. There are 15 residues in the CDR3. The germline gives CDR1 LGHNA, CDR2 YSLEER. V was pared by 4 bases and J by 4 bases, with 7 bases of the junction left unmatched. CDR3 coding DNA: TGCGCCAGCAGCCCAGAACAGGGGGCCGTCTATGGCTACACCTTC. Translating it yields CASSPEQGAVYGYTF.

The chain combines TRBV28 with TRBJ2-3; 8 positions match TRBD2. Germline assignment: CDR1 MDHEN and CDR2 SYDVKM. This CDR3 has 16 amino acids. Germline trimming cut 5 bases from V and 0 bases from J; bases unmatched to any gene: 7. CDR3 protein: CASSPAGGASTDTQYF. CDR3 DNA sequence: TGTGCCAGCAGTCCGGCGGGGGGCGCGAGCACAGATACGCAGTATTTT.

V is TRBV9 and J is TRBJ1-4; a weak D match, TRBD1 (6 bases). Germline CDR1 and CDR2: SGDLS and YYNGEE. The V end was cut by 4 bases, the J end by 4 bases, with 14 bases between. The CDR3 is 15 amino acids. CDR3 DNA: TGTGCCAGCAGCTACATGGACAGACTTAATGAAAAACTGTTTTTT. Protein: CASSYMDRLNEKLFF.

The rearrangement joins TRBV30 to TRBJ2-7; 9 bases are shared with TRBD1. Germline V CDR1 and CDR2: GTSNPN, SVGIG (reference sequence). The J segment lost 2 bases and the V segment lost 2 bases, leaving 10 bases of the junction unmatched. The CDR3 is 16 amino acids. CDR3 protein: CAWSPGTGTAAYEQYF. Written as DNA, the CDR3 is TGTGCCTGGAGTCCCGGGACAGGGACGGCGGCCTACGAGCAGTACTTC.

The count of this clone is one. This rearrangement joins TRBV6-4 to TRBJ1-1, with D possibly being TRBD1 (5 bases). Trimming removed 8 bases from V and 7 bases from J, with 20 bases in between. CDR1 and CDR2 from the germline V gene are MRHNA and SNTAGT. The CDR3 runs 14 residues. Here the CDR3 DNA reads TGTGCCAGCTCTGATACGGGCCGAAGGGGTGAAGCTTTCTTT. Translated: CASSDTGRRGEAFF.

V usage is TRBV10-3 and J usage is TRBJ1-2; maybe TRBD1 (6 bases). Germline assignment: CDR1 ENHRY and CDR2 SYGVKD. Trimming shortened V by 7 bases and J by 4 bases, and 7 bases separated the two germline ends. This CDR3 is built from 11 residues. The DNA for the CDR3 is TGTGCCATCAAGGGGGTCTATGGCTACACCTTC. Translating it yields CAIKGVYGYTF.

The CDR3, as DNA: TGCAGCGTTGAATCTAGCGGAGTTGTAGAGACCCAGTACTTC. Protein: CSVESSGVVETQYF. The chain recombines TRBV29-1 with TRBJ2-5; 7 bases match TRBD2. V lost 2 bases, J lost 4 bases, and 7 bases stayed unmatched. Germline-derived CDR1 and CDR2 are SQVTM and ANQGSEA. This CDR3 spans 14 amino acids.

V usage is TRBV30 and J usage is TRBJ1-1; D perhaps matches TRBD1 (5 bases). This CDR3 is 13 amino acids long. Germline V gives CDR1 GTSNPN, CDR2 SVGIG (reference sequence). The ends were cut back, 4 bases at V and 2 bases at J, with 11 bases in the middle. CDR3: CAWTRDANTEAFF. As DNA, the CDR3 is TGTGCCTGGACCAGGGATGCTAACACTGAAGCTTTCTTT.

This chain links TRBV27 with TRBJ1-2, with 8 positions matching TRBD1. The V gene end was trimmed by 6 bases and the J gene end by 4 bases; junction bases not matched to a gene: 13. CDR3 length: 16 residues. The germline CDR1 and CDR2 sequences are MNHEY and SMNVEV (reference sequence). CDR3 nucleotides: TGTGCCAGCAGGACCTATCTTAGGCAGGGGGCCTATGGCTACACCTTC. This sequence encodes CASRTYLRQGAYGYTF.

CDR3 in DNA: TGTGCCAGCAGCGTAAAAACAGGGGTCGAGGCTTTCTTT. It specifies CASSVKTGVEAFF. This chain uses TRBV9 with TRBJ1-1; 7 bases are shared with TRBD1. Germline V gene sequence: CDR1 SGDLS, CDR2 YYNGEE. The CDR3 contains 13 residues. V was clipped by 1 base and J by 11 bases; unmatched bases: 8.

This rearrangement joins TRBV7-6 to TRBJ2-5, with D possibly matching TRBD2 (5 bases). The germline gives CDR1 SGHVS, CDR2 FNYEAQ. V was pared by 1 base and J by 9 bases, with 9 bases between. The CDR3 totals 12 residues. The CDR3 spells CASSLGDGAQYF. The CDR3 nucleotides read TGTGCCAGCAGCTTAGGAGACGGGGCCCAGTACTTC.

The rearrangement links TRBV5-8 to TRBJ1-2; TRBD1 aligns across 8 bases. Germline assignment: CDR1 SGHTS and CDR2 YDEGEE. CDR3 length equals 14 residues. Losses at the gene ends were 1 base for V and 8 bases for J; bases not matched to a gene: 7. In DNA form, the CDR3 reads TGTGCCAGCAGCTTGATGACAGGGGTTTTGGGCTACACCTTC. Its protein product is CASSLMTGVLGYTF.

This chain links TRBV9 with TRBJ2-2, with a possible D match to TRBD2 (5 bases). Trimming shortened V by 0 bases and J by 4 bases, and 10 bases separated the two germline ends. CDR3 length: 15 residues. Germline values: CDR1 SGDLS, CDR2 YYNGEE. CDR3: CASSVEGSVTGELFF. The CDR3 DNA reads TGTGCCAGCAGCGTAGAAGGGAGTGTCACCGGGGAGCTGTTTTTT. Full variable domain (outside the CDR3, taken from reference TRBV9 and TRBJ2-2): DSGVTQTPKHLITATGQRVTLRCSPRSGDLSVYWYQQSLDQGLQFLIQYYNGEERAKGNILERFSAQQFPDLHSELNLSSLELGDSALYFCASSVEGSVTGELFFGEGSRLTVL.

The CDR3 DNA reads as TGCGCCAGCAGCTTGGCAGCGATAGGACACATGAACACTGAAGCTTTCTTT. Translated, it gives CASSLAAIGHMNTEAFF. This sequence joins TRBV5-1 and TRBJ1-1; possible D gene TRBD1, 5 bases. V lost 0 bases to trimming and J lost 0 bases, with 15 bases between them. This CDR3 has 17 amino acids. Per germline, CDR1 SGHRS and CDR2 YFSETQ.

This chain links TRBV7-8 with TRBJ2-7, with D possibly TRBD1 on 6 matching bases. Germline CDR1 is SGHVS and CDR2 is FQNEAQ. Between the trimmed V and J ends, which lost 5 bases and 2 bases, there was a span of 19 bases. The length of the CDR3 is 16 residues. The CDR3 spells CASSKMYRDTAYEQYF. The CDR3, as DNA: TGTGCCAGCAGCAAAATGTACCGGGACACTGCCTACGAGCAGTACTTC.

The chain links TRBV6-4 to TRBJ1-1; possibly TRBD1 for D (6 bases). Between the trimmed V and J ends, which lost 6 bases and 2 bases, there was a span of 10 bases. CDR1 is MRHNA, CDR2 SNTAGT, per germline. The CDR3 runs to 13 residues. The chain's CDR3 is CASSRTDNTEAFF. For the CDR3, the DNA is TGTGCCAGCAGCCGGACAGATAACACTGAAGCTTTCTTT.

The chain is built from TRBV7-3 and TRBJ1-1; D not resolved. Trimming pared 5 bases from V and 0 bases from J, leaving 7 bases between. Looked up from germline, CDR1 is SGHTA and CDR2 is FQGTGA. The CDR3 length is 13 residues. The CDR3 protein is CASSRNMNTEAFF. The CDR3 DNA follows: TGTGCCAGCAGCAGAAACATGAACACTGAAGCTTTCTTT.

The V and J genes are TRBV25-1 and TRBJ2-6; D gene ambiguous. From germline, CDR1 is MGHDK and CDR2 SYGVNS. CDR3 size: 18 residues. V was clipped by 1 base and J by 0 bases, with 13 bases between them. This chain's CDR3 is CASSESPGHYSGANVLTF. In DNA form, the CDR3 reads TGTGCCAGCAGTGAATCCCCAGGCCATTACTCTGGGGCCAACGTCCTGACTTTC.

The CDR3 reads CASSQRIADEQFF. CDR3 coding DNA: TGTGCCAGCAGCCAACGGATAGCGGATGAGCAGTTCTTC. The rearrangement links TRBV14 to TRBJ2-1; a possible D gene is TRBD2 (6 bases). Trimming took 2 bases from V and 8 from J, leaving 10 bases between them. The V gene's germline CDR1 is SGHDN and CDR2 FVKESK. The CDR3 spans 13 residues.

The chain employs TRBV18 and TRBJ2-1; 8 bases agree with TRBD1. Looked up from germline, CDR1 is KGHSH and CDR2 is LQKENI. V shed 6 bases and J 8 bases; nucleotides not matched to a gene: 9. The CDR3 has 14 amino acids. The CDR3 sequence is CASSHGQGVDEQFF. For the CDR3, the DNA is TGTGCCAGCTCGCATGGACAGGGAGTGGATGAGCAGTTCTTC.

This clone occurred a few times. The rearrangement joins TRBV5-4 to TRBJ1-1; a possible D gene is TRBD1 (6 bases). There are 14 residues in the CDR3. CDR1 and CDR2 from the germline V gene are SGHNT and YYREEE (reference sequence). Trimming removed 0 bases at V and 9 bases at J, with 15 bases between. The DNA for the CDR3 is TGTGCCAGCAGCTTGGCCAGACAGGACGTAAAAGCTTTCTTT. It translates to CASSLARQDVKAFF.

This clone has just one count. The genes are TRBV9 and TRBJ2-2, with 7 bases fitting TRBD2. The CDR3 spans 15 residues. The V gene's germline CDR1 is SGDLS and CDR2 YYNGEE. The J segment lost 4 bases and the V segment lost 0 bases, leaving 3 bases of the junction unmatched. The CDR3 loop reads CASSVEGGSTGELFF. DNA of the CDR3: TGTGCCAGCAGCGTAGAGGGAGGGAGCACCGGGGAGCTGTTTTTT. Full variable domain (outside the CDR3, taken from reference TRBV9 and TRBJ2-2): DSGVTQTPKHLITATGQRVTLRCSPRSGDLSVYWYQQSLDQGLQFLIQYYNGEERAKGNILERFSAQQFPDLHSELNLSSLELGDSALYFCASSVEGGSTGELFFGEGSRLTVL.